This TCR beta chain is from a study of shared clonotypes between healthy human individuals. This clone appeared a few times. Data came from immunoSEQ multiplex PCR; TCRdb stores just in-frame clones and leaves some out. Counted here are over a million clones, approximately 72% occurring once; the ten biggest clones make up about 1.5%. Adult Caucasians living in Nashville, Tennessee made up all of the donors. V lost 2 bases to trimming and J lost 4 bases; unmatched junction nucleotides: 6. Germline V lookup: CDR1 GTSNPN, CDR2 SVGIG (reference sequence). The CDR3 is 14 amino acids. Sequencing was carried out using memory CD4+ T cells sorted from blood. This sample's subset: CD45RA-negative fraction. The chain carries TRBV30 and TRBJ2-7; 9 bases are a match to TRBD1. This TCR was sampled from a man between 18 and 35 years old in good health. In DNA, the CDR3 is TGTGCCTGGAGTATTACAGGGGGCCAGTACGAGCAGTACTTC. This gives the protein CAWSITGGQYEQYF.